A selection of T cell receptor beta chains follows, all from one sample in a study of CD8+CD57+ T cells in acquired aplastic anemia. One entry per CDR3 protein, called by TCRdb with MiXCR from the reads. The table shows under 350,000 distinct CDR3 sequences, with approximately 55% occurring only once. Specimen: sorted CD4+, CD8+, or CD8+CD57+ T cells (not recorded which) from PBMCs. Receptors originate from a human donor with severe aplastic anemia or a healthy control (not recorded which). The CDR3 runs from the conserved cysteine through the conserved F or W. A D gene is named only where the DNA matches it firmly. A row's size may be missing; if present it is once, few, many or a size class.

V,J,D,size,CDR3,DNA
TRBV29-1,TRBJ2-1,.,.,CSVEGRDLALNEQFF,TGCAGCGTTGAGGGGCGAGATCTAGCTCTCAATGAGCAGTTCTTC
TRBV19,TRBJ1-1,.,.,CASTTGRTEAFF,TGTGCCAGTACCACCGGTCGCACTGAAGCTTTCTTT
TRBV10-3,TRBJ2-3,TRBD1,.,CAISEGGGTGIFTDTQYF,TGTGCCATTAGTGAAGGTGGGGGGACAGGGATTTTCACAGATACGCAGTATTTT
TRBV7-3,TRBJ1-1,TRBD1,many,CASAEGASNTEAFF,TGTGCCTCCGCGGAGGGGGCATCGAACACTGAAGCTTTCTTT
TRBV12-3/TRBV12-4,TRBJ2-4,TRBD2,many,CASVYSGGKKIQYF,TGTGCCAGCGTTTATAGCGGGGGGAAGAAAATTCAGTACTTC
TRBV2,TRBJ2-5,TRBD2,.,CAGSVGLDRETQYF,TGTGCCGGCAGTGTGGGACTAGATCGAGAGACCCAGTACTTC
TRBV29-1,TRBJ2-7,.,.,CSVEDNIYEQYF,TGCAGCGTTGAAGATAACATATACGAGCAGTACTTC
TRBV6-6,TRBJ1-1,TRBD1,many,CASKPGQITEAFF,TGTGCCAGCAAACCGGGACAGATCACTGAAGCTTTCTTT
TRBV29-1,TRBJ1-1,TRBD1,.,CSVEARGIYEAFF,TGCAGCGTTGAAGCCAGGGGGATATATGAAGCTTTCTTT
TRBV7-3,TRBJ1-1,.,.,CASSQGRFTEAFF,TGTGCCAGCAGCCAGGGGAGATTCACTGAAGCTTTCTTT
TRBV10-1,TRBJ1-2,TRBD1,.,CASGGTGRFDGYTF,TGCGCCAGCGGAGGGACAGGGCGCTTCGATGGCTACACCTTC
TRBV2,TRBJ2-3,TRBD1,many,CASSTGQGRLNTQYF,TGTGCCAGCAGTACCGGACAGGGTCGGTTGAATACGCAGTATTTT
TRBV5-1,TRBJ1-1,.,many,CASSSRTEAMNTEAFF,TGCGCCAGCAGCTCGCGGACAGAAGCCATGAACACTGAAGCTTTCTTT
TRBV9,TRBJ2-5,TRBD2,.,CASSLYPEWSGGFQETQYF,TGTGCCAGCAGTTTATACCCCGAATGGAGCGGGGGTTTCCAAGAGACCCAGTACTTC
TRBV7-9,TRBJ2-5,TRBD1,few,CASSPGQGSGETQYF,TGTGCCAGCAGCCCTGGACAGGGTTCGGGAGAGACCCAGTACTTC
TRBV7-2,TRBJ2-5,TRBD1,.,CASSSITRTGYETQYF,TGTGCCAGCAGCTCAATAACCAGGACAGGATATGAGACCCAGTACTTC
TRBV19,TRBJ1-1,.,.,CATIRTDSYTEAFF,TGTGCCACCATTCGGACGGACAGTTACACTGAAGCTTTCTTT
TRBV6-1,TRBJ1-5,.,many,CASSEMLGNQPQHF,TGTGCCAGCAGTGAAATGTTGGGCAATCAGCCCCAGCATTTT
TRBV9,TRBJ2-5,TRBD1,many,CASSAPGTGKETQYF,TGTGCCAGCAGCGCCCCCGGGACAGGAAAAGAGACCCAGTACTTC
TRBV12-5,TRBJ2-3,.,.,CASVDGGTDTQYF,TGTGCTAGTGTCGACGGAGGAACAGATACGCAGTATTTT
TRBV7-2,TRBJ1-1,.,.,CASIDGASGTEAFF,TGTGCCAGCATCGATGGGGCCTCCGGGACTGAAGCTTTCTTT
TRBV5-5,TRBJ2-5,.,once,CASSLGGWQEETQYF,TGTGCCAGCAGCTTGGGGGGGTGGCAAGAAGAGACCCAGTACTTC
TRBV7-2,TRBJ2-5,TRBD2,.,CASSQWVPGLAGEGETQYF,TGTGCCAGCAGCCAGTGGGTTCCGGGACTAGCGGGGGAAGGAGAGACCCAGTACTTC
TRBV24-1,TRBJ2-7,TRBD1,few,CATSKGTASYEQYF,TGTGCCACCAGTAAGGGGACAGCGTCCTACGAGCAGTACTTC
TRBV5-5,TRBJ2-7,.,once,CASSLEGRASLYEQYF,TGTGCCAGCAGCTTGGAGGGCCGGGCATCCCTCTACGAGCAGTACTTC
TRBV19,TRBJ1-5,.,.,CASSTSAPRPQHF,TGTGCCAGTAGTACGTCGGCCCCCAGGCCCCAGCATTTT
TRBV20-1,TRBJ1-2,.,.,CSARRQGYTF,TGCAGTGCTAGGAGACAGGGCTACACCTTC
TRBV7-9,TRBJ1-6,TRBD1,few,CASSSGQANSPLHF,TGTGCCAGCAGCTCGGGACAGGCCAATTCACCCCTCCACTTT
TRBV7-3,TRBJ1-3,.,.,CASSVRGGLGNTIYF,TGTGCCAGCAGCGTTCGAGGGGGGCTGGGAAACACCATATATTTT
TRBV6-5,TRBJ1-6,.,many,CASRGFGGLNSPLHF,TGTGCCAGCAGGGGGTTTGGGGGTCTCAATTCACCCCTCCACTTT
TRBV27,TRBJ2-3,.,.,CASRTARGTQYF,TGTGCCAGCAGGACAGCGAGGGGTACGCAGTATTTT
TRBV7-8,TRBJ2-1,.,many,CASSPSGGFNEQFF,TGTGCCAGCAGCCCATCAGGGGGGTTCAATGAGCAGTTCTTC
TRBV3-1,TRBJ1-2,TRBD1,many,CASRSPGQGADGYTF,TGTGCCAGCAGAAGTCCGGGACAGGGGGCCGATGGCTACACCTTC
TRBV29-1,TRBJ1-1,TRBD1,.,CSVRQGAYSEAFF,TGCAGCGTCAGACAGGGGGCTTACTCTGAAGCTTTCTTT
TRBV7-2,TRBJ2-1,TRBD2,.,CASSQGPNSGRNNEQFF,TGTGCCAGCAGCCAGGGCCCGAATAGCGGGCGAAACAATGAGCAGTTCTTC
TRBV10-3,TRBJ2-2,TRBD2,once,CAISDGRGNTGELFF,TGTGCCATCAGTGACGGGAGGGGGAACACCGGGGAGCTGTTTTTT